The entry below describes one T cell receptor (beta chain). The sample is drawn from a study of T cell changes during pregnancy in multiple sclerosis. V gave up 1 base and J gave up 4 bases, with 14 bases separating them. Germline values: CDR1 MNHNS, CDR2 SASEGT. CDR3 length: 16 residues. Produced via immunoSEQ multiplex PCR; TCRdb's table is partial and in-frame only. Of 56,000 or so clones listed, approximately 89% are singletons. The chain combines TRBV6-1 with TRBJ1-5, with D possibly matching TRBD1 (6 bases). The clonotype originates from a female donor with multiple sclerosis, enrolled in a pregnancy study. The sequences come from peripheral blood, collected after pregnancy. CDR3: CASSEVNQGLNQPQHF. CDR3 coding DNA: TGTGCCAGCAGTGAAGTTAACCAGGGGTTAAATCAGCCCCAGCATTTT.